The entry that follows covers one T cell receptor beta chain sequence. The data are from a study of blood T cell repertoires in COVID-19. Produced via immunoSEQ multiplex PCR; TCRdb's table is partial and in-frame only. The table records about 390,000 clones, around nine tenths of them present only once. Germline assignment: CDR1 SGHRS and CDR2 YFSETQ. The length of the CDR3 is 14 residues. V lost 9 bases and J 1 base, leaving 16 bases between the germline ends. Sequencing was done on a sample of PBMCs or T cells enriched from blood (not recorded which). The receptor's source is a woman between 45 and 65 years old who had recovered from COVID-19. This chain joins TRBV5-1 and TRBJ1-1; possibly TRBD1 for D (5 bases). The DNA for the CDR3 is TGCGCCACCACCCGGGGGGAGGGGAACACTGAAGCTTTCTTT. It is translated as CATTRGEGNTEAFF.